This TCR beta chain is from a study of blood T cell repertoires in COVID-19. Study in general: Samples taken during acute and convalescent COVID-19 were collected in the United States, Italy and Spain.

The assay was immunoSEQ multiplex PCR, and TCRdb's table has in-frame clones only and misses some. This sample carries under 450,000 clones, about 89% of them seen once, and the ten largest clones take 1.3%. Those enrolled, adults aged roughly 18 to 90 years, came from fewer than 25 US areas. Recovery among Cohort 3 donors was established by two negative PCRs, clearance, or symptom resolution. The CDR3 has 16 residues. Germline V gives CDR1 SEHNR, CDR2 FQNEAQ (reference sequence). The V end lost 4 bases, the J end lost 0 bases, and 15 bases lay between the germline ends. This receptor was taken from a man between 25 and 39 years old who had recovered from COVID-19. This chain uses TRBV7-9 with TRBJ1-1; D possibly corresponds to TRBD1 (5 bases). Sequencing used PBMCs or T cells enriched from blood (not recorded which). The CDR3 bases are TGTGCCAGCAGCTCCCCGGGCGGGGGGATGAACACTGAAGCTTTCTTT. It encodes CASSSPGGGMNTEAFF.